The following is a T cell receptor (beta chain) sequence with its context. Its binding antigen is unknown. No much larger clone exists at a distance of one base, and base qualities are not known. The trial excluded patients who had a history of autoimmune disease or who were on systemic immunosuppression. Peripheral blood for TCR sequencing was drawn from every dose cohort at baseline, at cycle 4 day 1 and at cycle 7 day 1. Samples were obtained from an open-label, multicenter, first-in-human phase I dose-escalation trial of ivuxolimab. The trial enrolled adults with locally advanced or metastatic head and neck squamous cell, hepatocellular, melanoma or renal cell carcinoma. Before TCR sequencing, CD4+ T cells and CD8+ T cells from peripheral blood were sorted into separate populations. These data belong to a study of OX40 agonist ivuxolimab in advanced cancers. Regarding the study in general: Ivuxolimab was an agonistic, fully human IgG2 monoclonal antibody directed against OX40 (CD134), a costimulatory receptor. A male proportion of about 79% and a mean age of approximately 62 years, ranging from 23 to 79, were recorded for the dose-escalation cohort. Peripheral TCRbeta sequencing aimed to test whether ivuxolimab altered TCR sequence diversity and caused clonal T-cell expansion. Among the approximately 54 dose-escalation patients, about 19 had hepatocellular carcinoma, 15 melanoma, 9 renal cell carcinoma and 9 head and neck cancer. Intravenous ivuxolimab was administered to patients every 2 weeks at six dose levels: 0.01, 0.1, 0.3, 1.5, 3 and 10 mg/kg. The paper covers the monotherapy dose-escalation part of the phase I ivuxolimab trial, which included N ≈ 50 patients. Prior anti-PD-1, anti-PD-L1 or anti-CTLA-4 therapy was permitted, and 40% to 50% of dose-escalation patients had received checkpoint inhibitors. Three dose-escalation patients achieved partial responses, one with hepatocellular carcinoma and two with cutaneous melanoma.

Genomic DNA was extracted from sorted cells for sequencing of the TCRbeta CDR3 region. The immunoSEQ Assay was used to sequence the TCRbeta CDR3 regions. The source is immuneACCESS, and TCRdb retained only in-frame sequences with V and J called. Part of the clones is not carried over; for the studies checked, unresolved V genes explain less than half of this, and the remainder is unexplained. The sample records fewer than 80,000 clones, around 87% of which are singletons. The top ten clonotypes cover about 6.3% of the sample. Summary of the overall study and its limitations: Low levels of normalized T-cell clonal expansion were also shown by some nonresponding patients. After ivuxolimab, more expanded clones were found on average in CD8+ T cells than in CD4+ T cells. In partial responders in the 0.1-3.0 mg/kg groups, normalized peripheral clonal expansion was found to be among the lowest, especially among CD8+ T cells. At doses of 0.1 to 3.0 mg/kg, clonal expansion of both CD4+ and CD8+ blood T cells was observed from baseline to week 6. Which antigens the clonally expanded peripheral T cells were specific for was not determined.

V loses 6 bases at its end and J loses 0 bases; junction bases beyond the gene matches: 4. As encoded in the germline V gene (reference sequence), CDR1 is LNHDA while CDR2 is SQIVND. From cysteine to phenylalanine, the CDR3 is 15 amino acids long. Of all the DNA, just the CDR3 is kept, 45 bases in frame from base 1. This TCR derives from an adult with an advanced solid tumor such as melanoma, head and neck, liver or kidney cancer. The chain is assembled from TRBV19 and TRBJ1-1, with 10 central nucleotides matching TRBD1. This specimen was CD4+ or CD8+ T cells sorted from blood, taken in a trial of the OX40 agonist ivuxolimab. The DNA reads TGTGCCAGTAGCCCCGGGACAGGGGTGAACACTGAAGCTTTCTTT. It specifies CASSPGTGVNTEAFF.